This T cell receptor (beta chain) was observed in a study of T-cell memory formation after mild COVID-19. TCRdb ran MiXCR on the 5' RACE reads and lists one entry per CDR3 protein. This sample carries fewer than 150,000 distinct CDR3 sequences, roughly 20% of them seen once, and the ten largest clones take about 42%. V was shortened by 6 bases and J by 4 bases, with 13 bases between the two germline ends. This CDR3 has 14 amino acids. Looked up from germline, CDR1 is MNHEY and CDR2 is SVGEGT. The specimen was PBMCs or a T cell subset sorted from them (not recorded which). This rearrangement joins TRBV6-2 or TRBV6-3 to TRBJ2-1; D is unresolved. The clonotype comes from a man aged 18 to 30 who had mild COVID-19 (a few samples of this study predate the infection). Cell type and time point are not known. The CDR3 DNA reads TGTGCCAGCAGCCACTCAGGAGAGTACAATGAGCAGTTCTTC. It specifies CASSHSGEYNEQFF.